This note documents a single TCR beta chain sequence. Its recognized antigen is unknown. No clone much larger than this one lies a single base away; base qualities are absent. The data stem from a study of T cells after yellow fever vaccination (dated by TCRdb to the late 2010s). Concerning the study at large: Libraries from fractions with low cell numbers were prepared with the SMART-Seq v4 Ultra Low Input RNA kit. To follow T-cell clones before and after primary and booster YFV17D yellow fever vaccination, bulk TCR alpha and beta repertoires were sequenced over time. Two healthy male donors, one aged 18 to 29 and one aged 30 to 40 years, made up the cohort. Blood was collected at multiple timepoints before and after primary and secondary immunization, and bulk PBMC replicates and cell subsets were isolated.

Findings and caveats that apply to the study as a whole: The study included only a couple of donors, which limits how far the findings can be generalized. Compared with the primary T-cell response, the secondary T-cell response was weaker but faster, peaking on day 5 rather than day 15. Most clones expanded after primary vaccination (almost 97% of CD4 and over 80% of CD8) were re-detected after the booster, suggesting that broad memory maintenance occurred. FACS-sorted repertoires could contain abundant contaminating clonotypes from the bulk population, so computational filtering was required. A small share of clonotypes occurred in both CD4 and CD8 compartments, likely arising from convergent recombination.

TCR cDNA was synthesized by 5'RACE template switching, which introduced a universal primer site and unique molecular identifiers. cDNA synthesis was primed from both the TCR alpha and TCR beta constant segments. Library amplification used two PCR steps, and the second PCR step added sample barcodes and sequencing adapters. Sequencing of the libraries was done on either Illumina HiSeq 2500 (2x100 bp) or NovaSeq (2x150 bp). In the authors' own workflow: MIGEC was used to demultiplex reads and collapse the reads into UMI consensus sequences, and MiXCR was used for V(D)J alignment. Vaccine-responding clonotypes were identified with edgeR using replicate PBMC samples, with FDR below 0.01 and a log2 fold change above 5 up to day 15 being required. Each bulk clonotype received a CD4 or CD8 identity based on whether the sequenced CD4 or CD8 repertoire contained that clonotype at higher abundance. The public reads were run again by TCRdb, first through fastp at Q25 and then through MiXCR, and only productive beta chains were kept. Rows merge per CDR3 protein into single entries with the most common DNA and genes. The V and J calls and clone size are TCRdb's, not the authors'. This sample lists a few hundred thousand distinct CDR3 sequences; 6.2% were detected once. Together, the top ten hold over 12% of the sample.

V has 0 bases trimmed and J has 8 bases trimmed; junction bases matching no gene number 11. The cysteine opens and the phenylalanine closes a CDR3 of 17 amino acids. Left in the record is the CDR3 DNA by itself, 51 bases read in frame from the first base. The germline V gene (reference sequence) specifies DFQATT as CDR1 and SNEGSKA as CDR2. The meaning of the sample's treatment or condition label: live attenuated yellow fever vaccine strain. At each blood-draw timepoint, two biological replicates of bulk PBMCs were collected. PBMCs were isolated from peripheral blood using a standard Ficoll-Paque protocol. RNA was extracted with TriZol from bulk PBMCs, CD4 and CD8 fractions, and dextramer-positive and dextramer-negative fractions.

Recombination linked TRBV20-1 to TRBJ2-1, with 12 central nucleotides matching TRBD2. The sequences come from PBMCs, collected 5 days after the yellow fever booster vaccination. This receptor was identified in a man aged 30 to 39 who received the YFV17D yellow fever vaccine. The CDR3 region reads CSARDQRTSGAKDEQFF. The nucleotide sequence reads TGCAGTGCTAGAGATCAGCGGACTAGCGGGGCCAAGGATGAGCAGTTCTTC.